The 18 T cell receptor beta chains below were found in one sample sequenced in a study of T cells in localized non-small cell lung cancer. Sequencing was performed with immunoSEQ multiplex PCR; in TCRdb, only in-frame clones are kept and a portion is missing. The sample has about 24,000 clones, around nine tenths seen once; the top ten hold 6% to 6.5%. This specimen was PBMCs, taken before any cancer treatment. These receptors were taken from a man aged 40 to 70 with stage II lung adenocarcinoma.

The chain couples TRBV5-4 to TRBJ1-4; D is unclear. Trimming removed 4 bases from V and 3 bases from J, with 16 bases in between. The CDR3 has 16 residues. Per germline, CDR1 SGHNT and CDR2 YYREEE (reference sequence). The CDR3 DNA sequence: TGTGCCAGCAGCCCGTACTCGGGGTTGGCTAATGAAAAACTGTTTTTT. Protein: CASSPYSGLANEKLFF.

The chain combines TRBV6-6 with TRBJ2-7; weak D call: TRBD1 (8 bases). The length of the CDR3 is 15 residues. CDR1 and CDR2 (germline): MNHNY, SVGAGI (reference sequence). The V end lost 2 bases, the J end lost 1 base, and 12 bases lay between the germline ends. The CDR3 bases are TGTGCCAGCAGTTACGAACAGGGGGGGTCCTACGAGCAGTACTTC. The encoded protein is CASSYEQGGSYEQYF.

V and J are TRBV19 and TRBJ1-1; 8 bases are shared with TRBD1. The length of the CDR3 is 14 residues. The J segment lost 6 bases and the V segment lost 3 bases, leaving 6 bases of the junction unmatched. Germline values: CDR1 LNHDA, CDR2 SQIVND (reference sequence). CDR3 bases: TGTGCCAGTAGTATTTTCCCGGACAGGGCTGAAGCTTTCTTT. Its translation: CASSIFPDRAEAFF.

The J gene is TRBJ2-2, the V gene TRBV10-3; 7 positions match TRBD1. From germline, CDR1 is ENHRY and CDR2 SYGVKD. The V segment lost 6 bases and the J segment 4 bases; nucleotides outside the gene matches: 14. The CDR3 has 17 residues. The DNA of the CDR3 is TGTGCCATCAGGGACGCAAAAAGGGGGCGCGGCACCGGGGAGCTGTTTTTT. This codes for CAIRDAKRGRGTGELFF.

The CDR3 here is CASSDGGPQHF. DNA of the CDR3: TGTGCCAGCAGTGACGGGGGGCCCCAGCATTTT. V gene TRBV2 combines with J gene TRBJ1-5; D perhaps matches TRBD1 (5 bases). CDR3 length: 11 amino acids. V was clipped by 3 bases and J by 9 bases, with 6 bases between them. The germline V gene has CDR1 SNHLY and CDR2 FYNNEI. Variable domain in full (rest from reference TRBV2 and TRBJ1-5): EPEVTQTPSHQVTQMGQEVILRCVPISNHLYFYWYRQILGQKVEFLVSFYNNEISEKSEIFDDQFSVERPDGSNFTLKIRSTKLEDSAMYFCASSDGGPQHFGDGTRLSIL.

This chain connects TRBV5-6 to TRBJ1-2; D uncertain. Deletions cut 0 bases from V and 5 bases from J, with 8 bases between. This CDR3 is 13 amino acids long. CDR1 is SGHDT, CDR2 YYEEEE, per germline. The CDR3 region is CASSLGYLYGYTF. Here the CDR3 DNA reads TGTGCCAGCAGCTTGGGGTACCTTTATGGCTACACCTTC.

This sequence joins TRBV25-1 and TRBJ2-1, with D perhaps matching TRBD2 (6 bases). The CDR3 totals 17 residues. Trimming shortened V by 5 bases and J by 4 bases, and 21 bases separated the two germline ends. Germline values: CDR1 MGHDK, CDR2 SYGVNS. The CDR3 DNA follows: TGTGCCAGCAGTAAGCGAGCCTCGGGAGTTAAATACAATGAGCAGTTCTTC. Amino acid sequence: CASSKRASGVKYNEQFF.

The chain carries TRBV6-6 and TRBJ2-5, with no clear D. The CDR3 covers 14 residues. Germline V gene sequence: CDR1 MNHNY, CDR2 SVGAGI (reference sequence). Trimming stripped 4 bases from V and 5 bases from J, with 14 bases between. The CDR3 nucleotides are TGTGCCAGCAGTTCGTCCGCGGTAGGCGAGACCCAGTACTTC. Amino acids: CASSSSAVGETQYF.

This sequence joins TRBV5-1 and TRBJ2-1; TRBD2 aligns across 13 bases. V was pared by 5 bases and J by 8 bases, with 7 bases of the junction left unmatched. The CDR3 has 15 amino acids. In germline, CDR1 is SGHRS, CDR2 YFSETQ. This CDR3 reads CASSSGTSGIDEQFF. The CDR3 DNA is TGCGCCAGCAGTTCCGGGACTAGCGGGATCGATGAGCAGTTCTTC. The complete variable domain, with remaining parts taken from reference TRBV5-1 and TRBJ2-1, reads KAGVTQTPRYLIKTRGQQVTLSCSPISGHRSVSWYQQTPGQGLQFLFEYFSETQRNKGNFPGRFSGRQFSNSRSEMNVSTLELGDSALYLCASSSGTSGIDEQFFGPGTRLTVL.

Here the CDR3 DNA reads TGTGCCACCAGCAGTAAGCTAGGGCCCCTCACTTATCAGCCCCAGCATTTT. It translates to CATSSKLGPLTYQPQHF. The rearrangement uses TRBV15 and TRBJ1-5; D unclear. The CDR3 has 17 amino acids. The germline gives CDR1 LNHNV, CDR2 YYDKDF (reference sequence). The V gene lost 3 bases and the J gene lost 5 bases, with 20 bases spanning the gap.

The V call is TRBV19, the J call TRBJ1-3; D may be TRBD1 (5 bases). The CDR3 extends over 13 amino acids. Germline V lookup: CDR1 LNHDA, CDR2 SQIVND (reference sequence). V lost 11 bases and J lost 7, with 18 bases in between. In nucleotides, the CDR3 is TGTGCCGTTATGGGGGTAGCTCGGAACACCATATATTTT. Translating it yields CAVMGVARNTIYF.

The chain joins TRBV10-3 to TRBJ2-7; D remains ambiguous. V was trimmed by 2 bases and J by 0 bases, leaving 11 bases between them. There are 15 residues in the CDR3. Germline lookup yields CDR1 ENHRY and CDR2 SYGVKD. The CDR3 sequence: CAISEVYGSSYEQYF. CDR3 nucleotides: TGTGCCATCAGTGAGGTCTATGGTAGCTCCTACGAGCAGTACTTC.

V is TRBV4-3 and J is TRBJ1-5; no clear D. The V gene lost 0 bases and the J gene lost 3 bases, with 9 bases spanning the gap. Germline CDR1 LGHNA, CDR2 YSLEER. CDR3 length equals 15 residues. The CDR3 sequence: CASSQEWGNNQPQHF. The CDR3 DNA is TGCGCCAGCAGCCAAGAGTGGGGAAACAATCAGCCCCAGCATTTT.

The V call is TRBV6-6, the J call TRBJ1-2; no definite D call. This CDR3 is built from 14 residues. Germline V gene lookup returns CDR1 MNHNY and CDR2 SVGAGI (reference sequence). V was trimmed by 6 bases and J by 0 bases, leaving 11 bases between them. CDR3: CASSPRRANYGYTF. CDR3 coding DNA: TGTGCCAGCAGCCCAAGGAGAGCTAACTATGGCTACACCTTC.

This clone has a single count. The CDR3, as DNA: TGTGCCAGCAGCCCCCTCGAGATTTTATTCACAGATACGCAGTATTTT. Encoded protein: CASSPLEILFTDTQYF. The chain uses TRBV7-8 and TRBJ2-3, with D hard to call. The V gene's germline CDR1 is SGHVS and CDR2 FQNEAQ. Trimming took off 5 bases at V and 2 bases at J, with 17 bases between the two ends. The CDR3 length is 16 residues. The full variable domain, completed using reference TRBV7-8 and TRBJ2-3, is GAGVSQSPRYKVAKRGQDVALRCDPISGHVSLFWYQQALGQGPEFLTYFQNEAQLDKSGLPSDRFFAERPEGSVSTLKIQRTQQEDSAVYLCASSPLEILFTDTQYFGPGTRLTVL.

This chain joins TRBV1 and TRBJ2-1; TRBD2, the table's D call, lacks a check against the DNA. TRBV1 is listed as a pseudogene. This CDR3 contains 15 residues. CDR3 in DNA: TGCACCAGCAGCCAAGATACTCGAACCTACAATGAGCAGTTCTTC. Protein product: CTSSQDTRTYNEQFF.

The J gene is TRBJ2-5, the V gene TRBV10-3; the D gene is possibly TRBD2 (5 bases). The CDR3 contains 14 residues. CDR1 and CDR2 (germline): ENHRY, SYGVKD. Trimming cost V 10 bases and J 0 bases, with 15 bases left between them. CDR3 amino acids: CATAQSGNQETQYF. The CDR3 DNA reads TGTGCCACCGCCCAATCCGGGAACCAAGAGACCCAGTACTTC.

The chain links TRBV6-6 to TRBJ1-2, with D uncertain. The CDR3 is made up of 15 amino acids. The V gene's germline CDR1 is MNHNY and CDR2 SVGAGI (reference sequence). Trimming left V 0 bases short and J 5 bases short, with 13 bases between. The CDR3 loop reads CASSYSSLTDYGYTF. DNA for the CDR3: TGTGCCAGCAGTTACTCGTCGTTGACTGATTATGGCTACACCTTC.